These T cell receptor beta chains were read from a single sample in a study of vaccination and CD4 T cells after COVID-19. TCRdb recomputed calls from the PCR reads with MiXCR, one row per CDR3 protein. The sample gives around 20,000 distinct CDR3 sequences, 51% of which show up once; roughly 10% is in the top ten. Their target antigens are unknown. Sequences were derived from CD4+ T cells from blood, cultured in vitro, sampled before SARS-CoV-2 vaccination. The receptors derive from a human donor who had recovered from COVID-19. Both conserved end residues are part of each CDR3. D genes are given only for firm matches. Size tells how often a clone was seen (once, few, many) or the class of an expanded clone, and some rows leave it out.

DNA: TGCGCCAGCAGCTTCTCGACTACCGCCTACGAGCAGTACTTC; CDR3: CASSFSTTAYEQYF; length: 14; V: TRBV5-1; J: TRBJ2-7; D: NA; size: once
DNA: TGCAGTGCTACTAACACGGACGGCTACGAGCAGTACTTC; CDR3: CSATNTDGYEQYF; length: 13; V: TRBV20-1; J: TRBJ2-7; D: NA; size: once
DNA: TGTGCCAGCACCCCTAGCGGGAGTCTCAGCACAGATACGCAGTATTTT; CDR3: CASTPSGSLSTDTQYF; length: 16; V: TRBV28; J: TRBJ2-3; D: TRBD2; size: NA
DNA: TGTGCCAGCAGGACAACAGATACGCAGTATTTT; CDR3: CASRTTDTQYF; length: 11; V: TRBV2; J: TRBJ2-3; D: NA; size: NA
DNA: TGTGCCTGGAGTGTACTAAGGACTAGCGGAGGGGTAGAAGAGACCCAGTACTTC; CDR3: CAWSVLRTSGGVEETQYF; length: 18; V: TRBV30; J: TRBJ2-5; D: TRBD2; size: NA
DNA: TGTGCCAGCAGAAGACTAGCGCTACCTAATTACGCCGACGAGCAGTACTTC; CDR3: CASRRLALPNYADEQYF; length: 17; V: TRBV27; J: TRBJ2-7; D: TRBD2; size: NA
DNA: TGTGCCAGCAGACCACTAGCGGGAGAAACAGATACGCAGTATTTT; CDR3: CASRPLAGETDTQYF; length: 15; V: TRBV11-1; J: TRBJ2-3; D: TRBD2; size: NA
DNA: TGTGCCAGCAGCTTTAGCGGGAGCTTGGGTGAGCAGTTCTTC; CDR3: CASSFSGSLGEQFF; length: 14; V: TRBV5-4; J: TRBJ2-1; D: TRBD2; size: NA
DNA: TGTGCCAGCAGACCCCCGGGACTAGCGGCAGCCTACGAGCAGTACTTC; CDR3: CASRPPGLAAAYEQYF; length: 16; V: TRBV5-6; J: TRBJ2-7; D: TRBD2; size: NA
DNA: TGCAGTGCTAGATCCCAGCGGGAGGCAGATACGCAGTATTTT; CDR3: CSARSQREADTQYF; length: 14; V: TRBV20-1; J: TRBJ2-3; D: TRBD2; size: few
DNA: TGTGCCAGCAGTTACTCGGCAGGGTCCTACGAGCAGTACTTC; CDR3: CASSYSAGSYEQYF; length: 14; V: TRBV6-5; J: TRBJ2-7; D: NA; size: few
DNA: TGCAGTGCTAACACCGGGACTAGCGGTACAGATACGCAGTATTTT; CDR3: CSANTGTSGTDTQYF; length: 15; V: TRBV20-1; J: TRBJ2-3; D: TRBD2; size: few
DNA: TGTGCCACCAGTGATTTTTGCTGTCGTGTACGGAATCCTAATCAGCCCCAGCATTTT; CDR3: CATSDFCCRVRNPNQPQHF; length: 19; V: TRBV24-1; J: TRBJ1-5; D: NA; size: few
DNA: TGTGCCAGCAGCACCGGGACTAGCGGATCCTACAATGAGCAGTTCTTC; CDR3: CASSTGTSGSYNEQFF; length: 16; V: TRBV6-1; J: TRBJ2-1; D: TRBD2; size: few
DNA: TGTGCCAGCAGACCACGACGTGCCGGGGAGCTGTTTTTT; CDR3: CASRPRRAGELFF; length: 13; V: TRBV6-2/TRBV6-3; J: TRBJ2-2; D: NA; size: few
DNA: TGTGCCAGCAGAATAACTAGCACAGATACGCAGTATTTT; CDR3: CASRITSTDTQYF; length: 13; V: TRBV6-1; J: TRBJ2-3; D: NA; size: few
DNA: TGTGCCAGCAGTGAGCGGGACCTAGATGCCACTGAAGCTTTCTTT; CDR3: CASSERDLDATEAFF; length: 15; V: TRBV2; J: TRBJ1-1; D: NA; size: few
DNA: TGTGCCAGCAGTCAAGGGTCGACGAGCAATCAGCCCCAGCATTTT; CDR3: CASSQGSTSNQPQHF; length: 15; V: TRBV6-1; J: TRBJ1-5; D: NA; size: medium-sized
DNA: TGCAGTGCTAGAGAAACCACCGGGCGGGGTGAAAAACTGTTTTTT; CDR3: CSARETTGRGEKLFF; length: 15; V: TRBV20-1; J: TRBJ1-4; D: NA; size: NA
DNA: TGCAGTGCTAGAGCGAGAATTTACGAGCAGTACTTC; CDR3: CSARARIYEQYF; length: 12; V: TRBV20-1; J: TRBJ2-7; D: NA; size: NA
DNA: TGTGCCAGCAGTGAATCGGGGTCAGAGCCATGGTTCTTC; CDR3: CASSESGSEPWFF; length: 13; V: TRBV6-1; J: TRBJ2-1; D: NA; size: NA